The entry below describes one TCR beta chain. Libraries were prepared by immunoSEQ multiplex PCR; TCRdb keeps only in-frame clonotypes and omits some of them. The sample consists of fewer than 700,000 clones, approximately 90% of them appearing once. This entry belongs to a study of shared T cell receptors in the human thymus. CDR1 and CDR2 (germline): MNHNY, SVGAGI (reference sequence). J lost 2 bases, V lost 6 bases, and 11 bases had no gene match. The CDR3 spans 16 residues. The sample also formed part of further work on human thymus T cells. As that study records: Donors were healthy Finnish infants having corrective surgery for congenital heart defects. Resected material from corrective heart surgery provided the thymus tissue analysed. Thymic repertoires overlap heavily among unrelated individuals, related research has reported.

J is TRBJ2-5 and V is TRBV6-6; 8 bases match TRBD1. The clonotype comes from a boy in the first two years of life with a congenital heart defect. The sample comprised thymocytes. The CDR3 sequence: CASSLTGQGFQETQYF. Written as DNA, the CDR3 is TGTGCCAGCAGCCTTACCGGACAGGGATTTCAAGAGACCCAGTACTTC.